A selection of T cell receptor beta chains follows, all from one sample in a study of breast tumors, draining lymph nodes, adjacent tissues. One entry per CDR3 protein results from TCRdb running MiXCR on the multiplex PCR reads. The sample shows 60,000 to 75,000 distinct CDR3 sequences, less than 75% of them seen only once. The sample taken for sequencing was breast tumor tissue. These receptors all come from a female donor with breast cancer. Some clones in this sample may be carry-over from other donors' samples. The CDR3 runs from the conserved cysteine through the conserved F or W. D genes are given only for firm matches. A row's size may be missing; if present it is once, few, many or a size class.

TRBV9	TRBJ2-3	.	TRBD1	CASSVDGPGGGTDTQYF	TGTGCCAGCAGCGTAGACGGTCCAGGGGGAGGCACAGATACGCAGTATTTT
TRBV2	TRBJ1-6	.	.	CASISPKEGPNSPLHF	TGTGCCAGCATTTCTCCTAAGGAGGGACCTAATTCGCCCCTCCACTTT
TRBV2	TRBJ1-1	many	.	CASSAWAPGAFF	TGTGCCAGCAGTGCTTGGGCCCCGGGAGCTTTCTTT
TRBV4-1	TRBJ2-2	once	.	CASSQTGKNTGELFF	TGCGCCAGCAGCCAGACGGGAAAGAACACCGGGGAGCTGTTTTTT
TRBV12-3/TRBV12-4	TRBJ1-6	.	.	CASSFEETASPLHF	TGTGCCAGCAGTTTCGAGGAGACAGCTTCACCCCTCCACTTT
TRBV7-8	TRBJ1-2	.	.	CASSPTGGGGYTF	TGTGCCAGCAGCCCAACGGGGGGCGGTGGCTACACCTTC
TRBV2	TRBJ2-5	.	.	CASRDRYQETQYF	TGTGCCAGCAGAGACAGGTACCAAGAGACCCAGTACTTC
TRBV2	TRBJ2-3	many	.	CASSQGSRRGDTQYF	TGTGCCAGCAGCCAGGGGTCTCGGCGTGGAGATACGCAGTATTTT
TRBV11-2	TRBJ1-4	.	.	CASSLESGLNEKLFF	TGTGCCAGCAGCTTAGAGTCAGGCCTCAATGAAAAACTGTTTTTT
TRBV6-4	TRBJ2-1	many	TRBD2	CASSDQGEGLLFF	TGTGCCAGCAGTGACCAAGGGGAGGGTTTGTTGTTCTTC
TRBV24-1	TRBJ2-3	.	TRBD1	CATSDFQGVNTDTQYF	TGTGCCACCAGTGATTTTCAGGGGGTGAACACAGATACGCAGTATTTT
TRBV25-1	TRBJ1-2	.	TRBD1	CASSEAGQGHNYGYTF	TGTGCCAGCAGTGAGGCGGGACAGGGACACAACTATGGCTACACCTTC
TRBV10-2	TRBJ2-3	many	TRBD2	CASSESSSGADTQYF	TGCGCCAGCAGTGAGTCGAGTAGCGGGGCAGATACGCAGTATTTT
TRBV7-9	TRBJ1-2	many	TRBD1	CASSSRDSGYTF	TGTGCCAGCAGTAGCCGGGACAGCGGCTACACCTTC
TRBV7-2	TRBJ2-1	many	.	CASSPSFGGNYNEQFF	TGTGCCAGCAGCCCCTCCTTTGGAGGAAACTACAATGAGCAGTTCTTC
TRBV18	TRBJ1-2	.	.	CASSPDNYGYTF	TGTGCCAGCTCACCCGATAACTATGGCTACACCTTC
TRBV29-1	TRBJ2-1	.	.	CSTCGPPSYNEQFF	TGCAGCACGTGCGGCCCCCCCTCCTACAATGAGCAGTTCTTC
TRBV19	TRBJ1-2	many	TRBD1	CASSPRQGLGGYTF	TGTGCCAGTAGTCCAAGACAGGGGCTTGGTGGCTACACCTTC
TRBV7-9	TRBJ2-1	many	.	CASSPVNEQFF	TGTGCCAGCAGCCCCGTCAATGAGCAGTTCTTC
TRBV6-1	TRBJ2-5	many	.	CASSDYRAIMGETQYF	TGTGCCAGCAGTGATTACAGGGCCATCATGGGAGAGACCCAGTACTTC
TRBV25-1	TRBJ1-4	.	.	CASKGPTNEKLFF	TGTGCCAGTAAGGGGCCAACTAATGAAAAACTGTTTTTT
TRBV20-1	TRBJ2-2	many	.	CSAMDGGTNTGELFF	TGCAGTGCTATGGATGGCGGTACGAACACCGGGGAGCTGTTTTTT
TRBV10-3	TRBJ2-2	many	.	CAISEQDTGELFF	TGTGCCATCAGTGAACAGGACACCGGGGAGCTGTTTTTT